Below, 14 T cell receptor beta chains from the same sample are listed, as sequenced in a study of blood T cell repertoires in COVID-19. Data came from immunoSEQ multiplex PCR; TCRdb stores just in-frame clones and leaves some out. The sample includes 200,000 to 250,000 clones, around 83% seen only once; the top ten take about 0.93%. The sample consisted of peripheral blood. These receptors were obtained from a man aged 35 to 55 with acute or convalescent COVID-19.

This chain joins TRBV2 and TRBJ2-1, with 8 bases that match TRBD1. J gave up 6 bases and V 1 base, and 5 bases lay outside the gene matches. Germline V gives CDR1 SNHLY, CDR2 FYNNEI. The CDR3 is 15 residues long. The CDR3 DNA reads as TGTGCCAGCAGTGAAGTTGGCAGGGGGCCCAATGAGCAGTTCTTC. This gives the protein CASSEVGRGPNEQFF.

Notes on this clone: Different DNA sequences within this sample yield the same CDR3. This chain joins TRBV3-1 (or the pseudogene TRBV3-2) and TRBJ2-1, with D possibly matching TRBD1 (6 bases). The V end lost 1 base, the J end lost 2 bases, and 6 bases lay between the germline ends. Germline values: CDR1 LGHDT, CDR2 YNNKEL (reference sequence). CDR3 size: 14 residues. The CDR3 spells CASSQAGAYNEQFF. The CDR3 nucleotides read TGTGCCAGCAGCCAAGCAGGGGCCTACAATGAGCAGTTCTTC.

This clone was detected a few times. The chain links TRBV28 to TRBJ1-1; possible D gene TRBD1, 5 bases. Germline V gives CDR1 MDHEN, CDR2 SYDVKM. The CDR3 has 13 amino acids. Between the trimmed V and J ends, which lost 6 bases and 3 bases, there was a span of 11 bases. The CDR3 region is CASRLDSYTEAFF. The CDR3 DNA reads TGTGCCAGCAGGTTAGACAGCTACACTGAAGCTTTCTTT.

The V and J genes are TRBV7-6 and TRBJ2-5; possible D gene TRBD2, 7 bases. The CDR3 loop spans 15 amino acids. V gave up 3 bases and J gave up 4 bases, with 15 bases separating them. The germline gives CDR1 SGHVS, CDR2 FNYEAQ. The CDR3 here is CASSFGPGGAETQYF. In nucleotides, the CDR3 is TGTGCCAGCAGCTTCGGCCCGGGGGGCGCAGAGACCCAGTACTTC.

V and J are TRBV13 and TRBJ2-5; TRBD2 aligns across 10 bases. The CDR3 is 17 residues long. The V gene's germline CDR1 is PRHDT and CDR2 FYEKMQ (reference sequence). The V segment lost 1 base and the J segment 3 bases; nucleotides outside the gene matches: 8. CDR3 sequence (DNA): TGTGCCAGCAGCTTAGAGTCTAGCGGGGGCCCTAAAGAGACCCAGTACTTC. Protein sequence: CASSLESSGGPKETQYF.

The rearrangement joins TRBV24-1 to TRBJ2-5; 12 bases align to TRBD1. This CDR3 region has 14 residues. The ends lost 10 bases at V and 4 bases at J; junction bases unmatched: 6. Germline V CDR1 and CDR2: KGHDR, SFDVKD. CDR3 protein: CATDPGQGAETQYF. The CDR3 DNA is TGTGCCACAGATCCGGGACAGGGGGCAGAGACCCAGTACTTC.

The chain combines TRBV4-2 with TRBJ2-5, with D possibly matching TRBD2 (6 bases). Trimming left V 0 bases short and J 5 bases short, with 10 bases between. The CDR3 extends over 14 amino acids. CDR1 is LGHNA and CDR2 is YNFKEQ in the germline V gene. For the CDR3, the DNA is TGTGCCAGCAGCCAAGATCGGGGGAGGGAGACCCAGTACTTC. Its translation: CASSQDRGRETQYF.

This chain uses TRBV15 with TRBJ2-7, with D possibly matching TRBD2 (7 bases). Germline CDR1 and CDR2: LNHNV and YYDKDF (reference sequence). V dropped 1 base and J dropped 0 bases, with 10 bases sitting between them. The CDR3 loop spans 15 amino acids. CDR3 nucleotides: TGTGCCACCAGCAGAGCGCGGGGGCGCTCCTACGAGCAGTACTTC. As protein: CATSRARGRSYEQYF.

The V call is TRBV28, the J call TRBJ2-5; 8 bases fit TRBD2. CDR3 length: 15 residues. CDR1 and CDR2 (germline): MDHEN, SYDVKM. V was clipped by 3 bases and J by 2 bases; unmatched bases: 5. In nucleotides, the CDR3 is TGTGCCAGCAGTTTGGGTGGCGGGGGGCAAGAGACCCAGTACTTC. Translating gives CASSLGGGGQETQYF.

The rearrangement links TRBV13 to TRBJ2-7; 7 positions agree with TRBD1. This CDR3 contains 14 residues. Germline trimming cut 0 bases from V and 4 bases from J; bases unmatched to any gene: 3. Germline-derived CDR1 and CDR2 are PRHDT and FYEKMQ (reference sequence). The CDR3 loop reads CASSLGGTAYEQYF. The CDR3 DNA reads TGTGCCAGCAGCTTAGGGGGGACAGCGTACGAGCAGTACTTC.

The V call is TRBV11-3, the J call TRBJ2-3; 11 bases match TRBD1. This CDR3 is 15 amino acids long. The trim removed 1 base at V and 4 bases at J, leaving 1 base unmatched. Germline V gene lookup returns CDR1 SGHNT and CDR2 YENEEA. CDR3 sequence: CASSLGGQGADTQYF. CDR3 DNA: TGTGCCAGCAGCTTAGGGGGACAGGGGGCAGATACGCAGTATTTT.

In DNA form, the CDR3 reads TGTGCCAGCAGCCTAGGGGGACTAGCGGGGCCGGCTAGCACAGATACGCAGTATTTT. Its protein is CASSLGGLAGPASTDTQYF. The chain joins TRBV7-6 to TRBJ2-3, with TRBD2 matching over 13 bases. V shed 5 bases, J shed 0 bases, and the junction held 11 bases outside the gene matches. This CDR3 comprises 19 residues. Germline CDR1 SGHVS, CDR2 FNYEAQ.

V is TRBV5-6 and J is TRBJ2-7; weak D call: TRBD2 (5 bases). CDR3 length equals 12 residues. The ends were cut back, 2 bases at V and 6 bases at J, with 9 bases in the middle. Per germline, CDR1 SGHDT and CDR2 YYEEEE. The CDR3 loop reads CASSLRAGEQYF. The DNA for the CDR3 is TGTGCCAGCAGCTTACGGGCGGGCGAGCAGTACTTC.

This rearrangement joins TRBV9 to TRBJ1-1, with 7 bases aligning to TRBD1. This CDR3 region has 15 residues. Germline loops: CDR1 SGDLS, CDR2 YYNGEE. V lost 4 bases to trimming and J lost 1 base; unmatched junction nucleotides: 7. CDR3: CASSPLTGSNTEAFF. The CDR3 DNA follows: TGTGCCAGCAGCCCTTTGACAGGGTCGAACACTGAAGCTTTCTTT.